These 3 T cell receptor beta chains share one sample of origin, sequenced in a study of blood T cells in healthy people across ages. It was with a sample-barcoded 5' primer and a J-beta primer mix that a second PCR of roughly 7 to 12 cycles was run. TCRdb re-called the 5' RACE reads with MiXCR, one entry per CDR3 protein. The sample shows approximately 1.5 million distinct CDR3 sequences, 40% to 45% of them seen only once. Sequencing input: blood. These receptors all stem from a woman aged 18-30 years in good health.

This clonotype showed up just a few times. The chain employs TRBV21-1 and TRBJ2-4; TRBD1 is the table's D call, not checked against the DNA. TRBV21-1 corresponds to a pseudogene. The CDR3 runs 19 residues. The CDR3 loop is CASSKALSPGGSAKNIQYF. The CDR3 coding sequence is TGTGCCAGCAGCAAAGCGCTTTCCCCAGGGGGTTCGGCCAAAAACATTCAGTACTTC.

This chain joins TRBV29-1 and TRBJ1-1; D not resolved. Germline loops: CDR1 SQVTM, CDR2 ANQGSEA. This CDR3 is built from 9 residues. Deletions cut 4 bases from V and 11 bases from J, with 8 bases between. Here the CDR3 reads CSVGNEAFF. In nucleotides, the CDR3 is TGCAGCGTTGGCAACGAGGCTTTCTTT.

This chain connects TRBV27 to TRBJ2-1; D call uncertain. The DNA matches TRBJ2-7 better at its end, which makes the J call doubtful. CDR1 MNHEY and CDR2 SMNVEV come from the germline V gene (reference sequence). The CDR3 has 15 amino acids. Written as DNA, the CDR3 is TGTGCCAGCACCCACTACGGTAGCTCCTACAATGAGCAGTACTTC. It encodes CASTHYGSSYNEQYF.